These 31 T cell receptor beta chains were sequenced from one sample in a study of response to subunit inactivated influenza vaccine. Using its own MiXCR run on the RT-PCR reads, TCRdb lists one record per CDR3 protein. The sample consists of 530,000 or so distinct CDR3 sequences, approximately 12% of them appearing once. The specimen comprised PBMCs from blood, sampled on the day of vaccination. The receptors stem from a man aged 50-59 years who received an inactivated influenza vaccine.

There are a few counts of this clonotype. The chain employs TRBV7-9 and TRBJ2-2; D remains ambiguous. With 7 bases removed from V and 3 bases from J, the gap between germline ends came to 6 bases. This CDR3 has 12 residues. Germline CDR1 and CDR2: SEHNR and FQNEAQ (reference sequence). The CDR3 loop is CASMADTGELFF. DNA for the CDR3: TGTGCCAGCATGGCGGACACCGGGGAGCTGTTTTTT.

The chain employs TRBV5-6 and TRBJ2-2; the D gene could be TRBD1 or TRBD2 (5 bases each). The CDR3 has 15 residues. V gave up 0 bases and J gave up 6 bases, with 12 bases separating them. Looked up from germline, CDR1 is SGHDT and CDR2 is YYEEEE. The CDR3 DNA reads as TGTGCCAGCAGCTTGGAGTGGGGGATGGCCGGGGAGCTGTTTTTT. It specifies CASSLEWGMAGELFF.

This chain uses TRBV7-3 with TRBJ2-4, with TRBD2 as a possible D gene (5 bases). Trimming left V 6 bases short and J 7 bases short, with 13 bases between. The CDR3 spans 13 residues. CDR1 and CDR2 (germline): SGHTA, FQGTGA. The CDR3 coding sequence is TGTGCCAGCAGTCCCGGGGTTACGAACATTCAGTACTTC. It specifies CASSPGVTNIQYF.

The sample holds a few counts of this clonotype. V gene TRBV12-3 or TRBV12-4 combines with J gene TRBJ1-2; no definite D call. Trimming removed 3 bases from V and 4 bases from J, with 9 bases in between. The CDR3 sequence is 13 residues long. The CDR3 DNA sequence: TGTGCCAGCAGTTTTCGGCAGACCTATGGCTACACCTTC. As protein: CASSFRQTYGYTF.

This clonotype appeared many times. The chain joins TRBV20-1 to TRBJ2-5; D is unresolved. CDR1 is DFQATT, CDR2 SNEGSKA, per germline (reference sequence). The CDR3 is 12 amino acids. The V gene lost 1 base and the J gene lost 2 bases, with 5 bases spanning the gap. CDR3 bases: TGCAGTGCTAGAGGGTGGCAAGAGACCCAGTACTTC. This codes for CSARGWQETQYF.

The chain combines TRBV6-1 with TRBJ1-1; 9 nucleotides agree with TRBD1. The CDR3 consists of 17 residues. With 5 bases clipped from V and 0 bases from J, the junction kept 10 bases outside the gene matches. Germline lookup yields CDR1 MNHNS and CDR2 SASEGT. The CDR3 DNA reads as TGTGCCAGCAGTAATAACAGGGGGCTGGGGATGAACACTGAAGCTTTCTTT. It is translated as CASSNNRGLGMNTEAFF.

V and J are TRBV7-2 and TRBJ1-2, with TRBD1 matching over 9 bases. This CDR3 is built from 13 residues. From germline, CDR1 is SGHTA and CDR2 FQGNSA. The V gene end was trimmed by 9 bases and the J gene end by 6 bases; junction bases not matched to a gene: 8. This chain's CDR3 is CARSPRQGDGYTF. The CDR3 region has the DNA TGTGCCAGAAGCCCACGACAGGGGGATGGCTACACCTTC.

This clonotype appeared a few times. V is TRBV6-5 and J is TRBJ2-2; perhaps TRBD2 as D (6 bases). V gave up 3 bases and J gave up 6 bases, with 8 bases separating them. The CDR3 is 13 amino acids. The germline gives CDR1 MNHEY, CDR2 SVGAGI. The CDR3 here is CASSYGDSGELFF. In DNA, the CDR3 is TGTGCCAGCAGTTATGGGGACTCCGGGGAGCTGTTTTTT.

This clonotype showed up just once. The chain's CDR3 is CATAGHGGVETQYF. The CDR3 region has the DNA TGTGCCACCGCGGGACACGGGGGCGTTGAGACCCAGTACTTC. The chain recombines TRBV10-3 with TRBJ2-5; D could derive from TRBD1 or TRBD2 (6 bases each). Trimming removed 10 bases from V and 5 bases from J, with 20 bases in between. Germline loops: CDR1 ENHRY, CDR2 SYGVKD. This CDR3 spans 14 amino acids.

The gene calls are TRBV24-1 and TRBJ2-5; 14 nucleotides line up with TRBD2. Germline V lookup: CDR1 KGHDR, CDR2 SFDVKD. Trimming at V came to 2 bases and at J to 2 bases, leaving 6 bases not matched to a gene. The CDR3 extends over 18 amino acids. Here the CDR3 DNA reads TGTGCCACCAGTGATTCCGGGACTAGCGGGAGTACACAAGAGACCCAGTACTTC. Translating it yields CATSDSGTSGSTQETQYF.

A word on this clonotype: One end of the junction does not line up with germline, which may come from a read error. This chain links TRBV11-1 with TRBJ2-2, with TRBD2 as a possible D gene (5 bases). The CDR3 totals 18 residues. The germline V gene has CDR1 SGHAT and CDR2 FQDESV (reference sequence). DNA for the CDR3: TGTGCCAGCAGCCCACGGAGGACTTGGGCCTCGAACACCGAGGAGCTGTTTTTT. It encodes CASSPRRTWASNTEELFF.

This clonotype was counted many times. At one of its ends the junction is not consistent with the germline gene, which may arise from a read error. The chain links TRBV5-1 to TRBJ2-3; 13 bases are a match to TRBD2. CDR1 SGHRS and CDR2 YFSETQ come from the germline V gene. CDR3 length: 17 residues. The CDR3 is CASSLLAGGPSTDTQYF. DNA of the CDR3: TGTGCCAGCAGCTTACTAGCGGGGGGGCCTAGCACAGATACGCAGTATTTT.

CDR3 DNA sequence: TGCAGTGCTAGTCCCCTAGCGGGAGGGGGATTCACAGATACGCAGTATTTT. Translating it yields CSASPLAGGGFTDTQYF. V and J are TRBV20-1 and TRBJ2-3; TRBD2 aligns across 12 bases. The V segment lost 3 bases and the J segment 2 bases; nucleotides outside the gene matches: 9. The CDR3 is 17 residues long. The V gene's germline CDR1 is DFQATT and CDR2 SNEGSKA (reference sequence).

The V gene is TRBV30, the J gene TRBJ1-6; no clear D gene. The CDR3 consists of 12 residues. Germline CDR1 is GTSNPN and CDR2 is SVGIG (reference sequence). V lost 4 bases and J 7 bases, leaving 8 bases between the germline ends. In nucleotides, the CDR3 is TGTGCCTGGACCAACAGAAATTCACCCCTCCACTTT. Translation gives CAWTNRNSPLHF.

The rearrangement joins TRBV28 to TRBJ1-1, with a possible D match to TRBD1 (6 bases). With 6 bases removed from V and 2 bases from J, the gap between germline ends came to 22 bases. The length of the CDR3 is 17 residues. Germline CDR1 is MDHEN and CDR2 is SYDVKM. CDR3 in amino acids: CASSLDGENRANTEAFF. CDR3 coding DNA: TGTGCCAGCAGCCTAGACGGGGAAAACAGGGCTAACACTGAAGCTTTCTTT. Using reference TRBV28 and TRBJ1-1 for the parts outside the CDR3, the full variable domain is DVKVTQSSRYLVKRTGEKVFLECVQDMDHENMFWYRQDPGLGLRLIYFSYDVKMKEKGDIPEGYSVSREKKERFSLILESASTNQTSMYLCASSLDGENRANTEAFFGQGTRLTVV.

A few counts support this clonotype. The rearrangement uses TRBV3-1 and TRBJ2-7; TRBD1 matches at 12 bases. With 4 bases clipped from V and 4 bases from J, the junction kept 8 bases outside the gene matches. Germline values: CDR1 LGHDT, CDR2 YNNKEL (reference sequence). The CDR3 is 16 residues long. The CDR3 DNA sequence: TGTGCCAGCAGCCCGGCCCCGGGACAGGGGGCTTACGAGCAGTACTTC. Its protein product is CASSPAPGQGAYEQYF.

The CDR3 spells CASSLGGLAGVYEQFF. CDR3 sequence (DNA): TGCGCCAGCAGCTTGGGAGGCCTAGCGGGGGTCTATGAGCAGTTCTTC. The rearrangement uses TRBV5-1 and TRBJ2-1; 10 bases align to TRBD2. Germline V gene lookup returns CDR1 SGHRS and CDR2 YFSETQ. There are 16 residues in the CDR3. J lost 8 bases, V lost 0 bases, and 8 bases had no gene match.

The chain has TRBV20-1 and TRBJ2-1; 11 bases line up with TRBD2. The CDR3 extends over 21 amino acids. Germline V lookup: CDR1 DFQATT, CDR2 SNEGSKA (reference sequence). J lost 0 bases, V lost 3 bases, and 19 bases had no gene match. The CDR3 sequence is CSARVFLGTSGDQSSYNEQFF. The CDR3 bases are TGCAGTGCTAGGGTATTTCTTGGGACTAGCGGAGACCAGAGCTCCTACAATGAGCAGTTCTTC.

The rearrangement joins TRBV7-2 to TRBJ2-3, with 9 bases identical to TRBD2. V was pared by 6 bases and J by 0 bases, with 4 bases of the junction left unmatched. The germline gives CDR1 SGHTA, CDR2 FQGNSA. The CDR3 consists of 15 residues. The CDR3 reads CASSERGVSTDTQYF. The CDR3 DNA sequence: TGTGCCAGCAGTGAGCGGGGGGTTAGCACAGATACGCAGTATTTT.

This clonotype turned up a few times. The chain couples TRBV14 to TRBJ2-7; TRBD2 matches 7 bases. Germline values: CDR1 SGHDN, CDR2 FVKESK. The CDR3 totals 16 residues. Germline trimming cut 2 bases from V and 2 bases from J; bases unmatched to any gene: 9. The DNA for the CDR3 is TGTGCCAGCAGCCAAATCAACGGAGGGAGGGCCTACGAGCAGTACTTC. This encodes CASSQINGGRAYEQYF.

This chain's CDR3 is CASSKTWGQGLRYEQYF. The DNA of the CDR3 is TGTGCCAGCAGCAAAACTTGGGGACAGGGGTTACGCTACGAGCAGTACTTC. This chain joins TRBV5-8 and TRBJ2-7; 10 positions agree with TRBD1. This CDR3 contains 17 residues. J gave up 3 bases and V 4 bases, and 13 bases lay outside the gene matches. Germline V gene sequence: CDR1 SGHTS, CDR2 YDEGEE.

This clonotype was counted a few times. The genes are TRBV5-6 and TRBJ1-5; a possible D gene is TRBD1 (5 bases). CDR1 is SGHDT, CDR2 YYEEEE, per germline. The CDR3 has 15 residues. V gave up 1 base and J gave up 2 bases, with 10 bases separating them. The CDR3 DNA sequence: TGTGCCAGCAGCTTGTCAGGGACTCGCAATCAGCCCCAGCATTTT. Its protein product is CASSLSGTRNQPQHF.

The chain has TRBV7-9 and TRBJ2-2, with a tentative D call TRBD2 (5 bases). V was shortened by 1 base and J by 2 bases, with 11 bases between the two germline ends. This CDR3 region has 16 residues. Germline V gene data show CDR1 as SEHNR and CDR2 as FQNEAQ (reference sequence). CDR3 in amino acids: CASSLDRGFNTGELFF. The CDR3 coding sequence is TGTGCCAGCAGCTTAGATCGCGGGTTCAACACCGGGGAGCTGTTTTTT.

This chain joins TRBV6-2 or TRBV6-3 and TRBJ1-5; 10 bases are a match to TRBD1. Trimming took 5 bases from V and 3 from J; bases not matched to a gene: 7. Germline values: CDR1 MNHEY, CDR2 SVGEGT. The CDR3 totals 16 residues. The CDR3 region is CASSPGTGVANQPQHF. Here the CDR3 DNA reads TGTGCCAGCAGTCCCGGGACAGGGGTTGCCAATCAGCCCCAGCATTTT.

In its sample, this clonotype was seen many times. This sequence joins TRBV9 and TRBJ2-1; D not resolved. Trimming took off 0 bases at V and 4 bases at J, with 5 bases between the two ends. Germline values: CDR1 SGDLS, CDR2 YYNGEE. There are 13 residues in the CDR3. CDR3 amino acids: CASSVEWYNEQFF. The CDR3, as DNA: TGTGCCAGCAGCGTAGAGTGGTACAATGAGCAGTTCTTC.

In this sample, this clonotype turned up many times. The genes are TRBV7-9 and TRBJ2-1, with 7 bases that match TRBD1. This CDR3 is 15 amino acids long. V dropped 5 bases and J dropped 4; count of bases not matched to a gene: 8. The germline V gene has CDR1 SEHNR and CDR2 FQNEAQ (reference sequence). CDR3 loop: CASSLRDSPYNEQFF. For the CDR3, the DNA is TGTGCCAGCAGCCTACGGGACAGCCCATACAATGAGCAGTTCTTC. Complete variable domain (other parts from reference TRBV7-9 and TRBJ2-1): DTGVSQNPRHKITKRGQNVTFRCDPISEHNRLYWYRQTLGQGPEFLTYFQNEAQLEKSRLLSDRFSAERPKGSFSTLEIQRTEQGDSAMYLCASSLRDSPYNEQFFGPGTRLTVL.

This clonotype was detected only a few times. This chain joins TRBV14 and TRBJ2-7, with 7 bases fitting TRBD1. CDR3 size: 13 residues. Trimming cost V 5 bases and J 8 bases; bases outside gene matches: 9. Germline V gene lookup returns CDR1 SGHDN and CDR2 FVKESK. CDR3 residues: CASSKGTVGKQYF. CDR3 nucleotide sequence: TGTGCCAGCAGCAAAGGGACAGTTGGGAAGCAGTACTTC.

This sequence joins TRBV12-3 or TRBV12-4 and TRBJ1-5, with unresolved D. The CDR3 runs 14 residues. Deletions cut 2 bases from V and 5 bases from J, with 10 bases between. The CDR3 DNA reads as TGTGCCAGCAGTTTATCCGGGAAGTATCAGCCCCAGCATTTT. Its translation is CASSLSGKYQPQHF.

This chain connects TRBV6-1 to TRBJ1-3; D gene uncertain. V dropped 7 bases and J dropped 1 base, with 14 bases sitting between them. This CDR3 contains 15 residues. CDR1 and CDR2 (germline): MNHNS, SASEGT. In DNA, the CDR3 is TGTGCCAGCACTCCCGAATTTATATCTGGAAACACCATATATTTT. This sequence encodes CASTPEFISGNTIYF.

J is TRBJ1-1 and V is TRBV28; D unclear. There are 14 residues in the CDR3. In germline, CDR1 is MDHEN, CDR2 SYDVKM. The germline V and J ends were trimmed by 3 bases and 1 base, with 9 bases remaining between them. Here the CDR3 reads CASSFFTANTEAFF. The DNA for the CDR3 is TGTGCCAGCAGTTTCTTCACAGCGAACACTGAAGCTTTCTTT.

This clonotype was seen only a few times. The chain is built from TRBV7-9 and TRBJ2-5; 8 nucleotides match TRBD1. Germline V gives CDR1 SEHNR, CDR2 FQNEAQ (reference sequence). With 11 bases clipped from V and 5 bases from J, the junction kept 10 bases outside the gene matches. The CDR3 sequence is 13 residues long. The CDR3 region has the DNA TGTGCCGAAGATTCAGGGGGCGCGGAGACCCAGTACTTC. It is translated as CAEDSGGAETQYF.